This note documents a single TCR beta chain sequence. The target antigen is unknown. These data are taken from a study of T cells in pancreatic ductal adenocarcinoma. General study results and limits: Tumor and blood clonality did not differ significantly, about 0.11 versus 0.078. Compared with tumor, blood showed more total productive templates and about 8.1-fold more clonotypes.

Surgery without prior neoadjuvant therapy was the treatment of the selected pancreatic ductal adenocarcinoma patients. TCRdb's copy holds only in-frame clones and misses some; the assay was immunoSEQ multiplex PCR. This sample yields about 97,000 clones, of which about 95% are seen a single time; around 2.9% belongs to the top ten. Losses at the gene ends were 0 bases for V and 6 bases for J; bases not matched to a gene: 6. The V gene's germline CDR1 is MNHEY and CDR2 SMNVEV (reference sequence). The CDR3 totals 16 residues. The specimen sequenced was PBMCs. The rearrangement links TRBV27 to TRBJ2-2; 8 bases fit TRBD2. The TCR originated in a human donor with pancreatic ductal adenocarcinoma. The CDR3 here is CASSLSSGITPGELFF. CDR3 DNA sequence: TGTGCCAGCAGTTTATCTAGCGGGATTACGCCCGGGGAGCTGTTTTTT.